A single sample is the source of the 18 T cell receptor beta chains below, sequenced in a study of glioma-infiltrating T cells after dendritic cell vaccination. Profiling relied on immunoSEQ multiplex PCR, and the TCRdb table lists in-frame clones only, not all of them. Of tens of thousands of clones in the sample, around 79% were seen once. This specimen was blood, taken before dendritic cell vaccination. These receptors all come from a human donor with glioblastoma.

The chain links TRBV7-8 to TRBJ2-5; TRBD2 matches at 8 bases. Per germline, CDR1 SGHVS and CDR2 FQNEAQ. V shed 5 bases, J shed 5 bases, and the junction held 4 bases outside the gene matches. The CDR3 length is 13 residues. Here the CDR3 DNA reads TGTGCCAGCAGCCAGCGGGAGCCGGAGACCCAGTACTTC. Translating gives CASSQREPETQYF.

CDR3 in DNA: TGTGCCACCAGCAGAGGGGGGCTTATGAACACTGAAGCTTTCTTT. This codes for CATSRGGLMNTEAFF. This sequence joins TRBV15 and TRBJ1-1, with TRBD1 as a possible D gene (6 bases). Germline V lookup: CDR1 LNHNV, CDR2 YYDKDF (reference sequence). Trimming removed 1 base at V and 0 bases at J, with 9 bases between. The CDR3 covers 15 residues.

The V and J genes are TRBV7-2 and TRBJ2-1, with 10 nucleotides matching TRBD1. The CDR3 totals 15 residues. With 5 bases clipped from V and 3 bases from J, the junction kept 4 bases outside the gene matches. Germline CDR1 is SGHTA and CDR2 is FQGNSA. CDR3 sequence (DNA): TGTGCCAGCAGCGACCGGGACAGGGGCTACAATGAGCAGTTCTTC. It is translated as CASSDRDRGYNEQFF. The full variable domain, with the rest looked up from reference TRBV7-2 and TRBJ2-1, is GAGVSQSPSNKVTEKGKDVELRCDPISGHTALYWYRQSLGQGLEFLIYFQGNSAPDKSGLPSDRFSAERTGGSVSTLTIQRTQQEDSAVYLCASSDRDRGYNEQFFGPGTRLTVL.

V and J are TRBV28 and TRBJ2-1; D not resolved. There are 11 residues in the CDR3. The V end was cut by 5 bases, the J end by 5 bases, with 4 bases between. Germline loops: CDR1 MDHEN, CDR2 SYDVKM. Here the CDR3 reads CASSLDNEQFF. CDR3 DNA sequence: TGTGCCAGCAGTCTAGACAATGAGCAGTTCTTC.

The rearrangement joins TRBV29-1 to TRBJ2-1; TRBD1 matches 10 bases. This CDR3 contains 13 residues. Germline V lookup: CDR1 SQVTM, CDR2 ANQGSEA. Trimming cost V 1 base and J 9 bases; bases outside gene matches: 3. The CDR3 protein is CSVEGDRGGEQFF. The DNA of the CDR3 is TGCAGCGTTGAAGGGGACAGGGGAGGTGAGCAGTTCTTC.

The chain carries TRBV19 and TRBJ1-5, with 10 bases that match TRBD1. Germline assignment: CDR1 LNHDA and CDR2 SQIVND (reference sequence). This CDR3 has 13 residues. V dropped 6 bases and J dropped 6; count of bases not matched to a gene: 2. CDR3 residues: CASRTGGGQPQHF. DNA of the CDR3: TGTGCCAGTAGGACAGGGGGCGGTCAGCCCCAGCATTTT.

The J gene is TRBJ2-2, the V gene TRBV27, with D hard to call. V lost 2 bases to trimming and J lost 1 base, with 8 bases between them. The CDR3 extends over 15 amino acids. The germline gives CDR1 MNHEY, CDR2 SMNVEV (reference sequence). The CDR3 DNA is TGTGCCAGCAGTTTAGCCAGGTTGAACACCGGGGAGCTGTTTTTT. It translates to CASSLARLNTGELFF.

Here the CDR3 reads CASSSPGMDTGELFF. CDR3 DNA: TGTGCCAGCAGTTCCCCAGGTATGGACACCGGGGAGCTGTTTTTT. The chain links TRBV28 to TRBJ2-2; D gene unclear. Germline V gene data show CDR1 as MDHEN and CDR2 as SYDVKM. V lost 4 bases and J 3 bases, leaving 12 bases between the germline ends. The CDR3 length is 15 residues.

The table lists this clone with a count of one. This chain joins TRBV5-1 and TRBJ2-1; TRBD2 agrees at 8 bases. CDR1 is SGHRS, CDR2 YFSETQ, per germline. CDR3 size: 15 residues. After removal of 4 bases from V and 1 base from J, the junction contained 4 bases not matched to a gene. The CDR3 region has the DNA TGCGCCAGCAGCCGGGGGGGTCGGTCCTACAATGAGCAGTTCTTC. Its protein is CASSRGGRSYNEQFF.

The genes are TRBV19 and TRBJ1-1, with TRBD1 identical over 8 bases. CDR3 length equals 16 residues. After removal of 5 bases from V and 5 bases from J, the junction contained 13 bases not matched to a gene. The germline gives CDR1 LNHDA, CDR2 SQIVND (reference sequence). CDR3 in amino acids: CASSSTGDPRGTEAFF. CDR3 sequence (DNA): TGTGCCAGTAGTTCGACAGGGGATCCCAGAGGGACTGAAGCTTTCTTT.

The sample holds a few counts of this clone. The chain combines TRBV7-9 with TRBJ2-6, with D maybe TRBD2 (5 bases). This CDR3 contains 16 residues. V lost 5 bases and J 0 bases, leaving 11 bases between the germline ends. CDR1 and CDR2 (germline): SEHNR, FQNEAQ (reference sequence). The CDR3 DNA follows: TGTGCCAGCAGCCCCGAGGACTCCTCTGGGGCCAACGTCCTGACTTTC. As protein: CASSPEDSSGANVLTF.

CDR3: CASSLVGPGQGTSGANVLTF. Written as DNA, the CDR3 is TGCGCCAGCAGCTTGGTCGGACCGGGACAGGGGACCTCTGGGGCCAACGTCCTGACTTTC. V usage is TRBV5-1 and J usage is TRBJ2-6; 10 nucleotides line up with TRBD1. CDR3 size: 20 residues. Germline CDR1 and CDR2: SGHRS and YFSETQ. After removal of 0 bases from V and 0 bases from J, the junction contained 9 bases not matched to a gene.

The gene calls are TRBV9 and TRBJ1-6; D gene uncertain. Germline lookup yields CDR1 SGDLS and CDR2 YYNGEE. The CDR3 has 14 residues. Trimming left V 7 bases short and J 6 bases short, with 14 bases between. The CDR3 DNA is TGTGCCAGCGGGCAGTCACAACCTAATTCACCCCTCCACTTT. Its translation is CASGQSQPNSPLHF.

V gene TRBV5-1 combines with J gene TRBJ2-1, with D perhaps matching TRBD1 (6 bases). Between the trimmed V and J ends, which lost 4 bases and 6 bases, there was a span of 17 bases. Germline lookup yields CDR1 SGHRS and CDR2 YFSETQ. This CDR3 is 15 amino acids long. The CDR3 is CASSPGRGFSNEQFF. The DNA of the CDR3 is TGCGCCAGCAGCCCTGGAAGGGGGTTCTCCAATGAGCAGTTCTTC.

This clone was seen more than once but under ten times. This specimen includes other DNA sequences encoding the same CDR3. This chain connects TRBV7-9 to TRBJ2-2; TRBD1 matches 8 bases. This CDR3 spans 14 amino acids. V shed 5 bases and J 5 bases; nucleotides not matched to a gene: 4. In germline, CDR1 is SEHNR, CDR2 FQNEAQ (reference sequence). CDR3 sequence reads: CASSLRQGTGELFF. In nucleotides, the CDR3 is TGTGCCAGCAGCCTTAGACAGGGGACCGGGGAGCTGTTTTTT.

The chain uses TRBV15 and TRBJ2-2; D is possibly TRBD2 (5 bases). The CDR3 contains 15 residues. The V gene's germline CDR1 is LNHNV and CDR2 YYDKDF (reference sequence). Between the trimmed V and J ends, which lost 1 base and 5 bases, there was a span of 11 bases. In nucleotides, the CDR3 is TGTGCCACCAGCAGAGGCAGAGAGCGGACCGGGGAGCTGTTTTTT. Protein product: CATSRGRERTGELFF. Full variable domain (missing parts from reference TRBV15 and TRBJ2-2): DAMVIQNPRYQVTQFGKPVTLSCSQTLNHNVMYWYQQKSSQAPKLLFHYYDKDFNNEADTPDNFQSRRPNTSFCFLDIRSPGLGDTAMYLCATSRGRERTGELFFGEGSRLTVL.

V and J are TRBV6-1 and TRBJ2-7; TRBD1 aligns across 8 bases. V trimming: 5 bases; J trimming: 6 bases; junction bases outside the gene matches: 12. This CDR3 region has 15 residues. Germline V gene sequence: CDR1 MNHNS, CDR2 SASEGT. CDR3 sequence (DNA): TGTGCCAGCAGTCGCTCACAGGGGGAACTGGGCGAGCAGTACTTC. Translation: CASSRSQGELGEQYF.

This clone was seen more than once but under ten times. The same CDR3 is also encoded by other DNA sequences in this sample. This chain connects TRBV2 to TRBJ2-1, with D tentatively TRBD1 (5 bases). The CDR3 totals 13 residues. V was trimmed by 7 bases and J by 6 bases, leaving 13 bases between them. Looked up from germline, CDR1 is SNHLY and CDR2 is FYNNEI. For the CDR3, the DNA is TGTGCCAGCACCAGGGAAGGGCCCAATGAGCAGTTCTTC. This gives the protein CASTREGPNEQFF.